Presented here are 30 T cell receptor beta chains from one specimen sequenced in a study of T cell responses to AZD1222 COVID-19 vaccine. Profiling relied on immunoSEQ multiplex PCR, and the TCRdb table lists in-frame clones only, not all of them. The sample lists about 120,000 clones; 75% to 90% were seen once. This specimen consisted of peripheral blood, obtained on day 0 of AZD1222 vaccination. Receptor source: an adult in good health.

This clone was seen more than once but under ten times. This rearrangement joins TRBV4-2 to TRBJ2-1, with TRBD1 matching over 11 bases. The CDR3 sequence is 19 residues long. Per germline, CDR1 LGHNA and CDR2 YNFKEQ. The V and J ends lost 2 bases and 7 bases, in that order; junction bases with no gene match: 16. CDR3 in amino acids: CASSQSPSFSGTGGNEQFF. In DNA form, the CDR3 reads TGTGCCAGCAGCCAATCCCCCTCTTTCTCCGGGACAGGGGGAAATGAGCAGTTCTTC.

CDR3 in amino acids: CASSFYRGSSYEQYF. In DNA form, the CDR3 reads TGTGCCAGCAGTTTTTATAGGGGGTCCTCCTACGAGCAGTACTTC. The V gene is TRBV27, the J gene TRBJ2-7, with D possibly matching TRBD1 (6 bases). Trimming cost V 3 bases and J 0 bases, with 12 bases left between them. The germline V gene encodes CDR1 MNHEY and CDR2 SMNVEV (reference sequence). CDR3 length: 15 residues.

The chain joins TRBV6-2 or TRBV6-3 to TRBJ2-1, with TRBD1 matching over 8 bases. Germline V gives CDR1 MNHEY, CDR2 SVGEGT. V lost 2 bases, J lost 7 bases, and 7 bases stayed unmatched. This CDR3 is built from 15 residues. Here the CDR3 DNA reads TGTGCCAGCAGTTACCTACCGGACAGGGCTAATGAGCAGTTCTTC. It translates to CASSYLPDRANEQFF.

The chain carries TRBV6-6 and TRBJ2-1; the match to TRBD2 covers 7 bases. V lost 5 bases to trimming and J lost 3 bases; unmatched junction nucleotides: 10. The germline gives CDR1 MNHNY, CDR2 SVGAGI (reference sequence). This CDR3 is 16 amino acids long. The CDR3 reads CASSVGASGLYNEQFF. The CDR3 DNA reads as TGTGCCAGCAGTGTCGGGGCTAGCGGCCTCTACAATGAGCAGTTCTTC.

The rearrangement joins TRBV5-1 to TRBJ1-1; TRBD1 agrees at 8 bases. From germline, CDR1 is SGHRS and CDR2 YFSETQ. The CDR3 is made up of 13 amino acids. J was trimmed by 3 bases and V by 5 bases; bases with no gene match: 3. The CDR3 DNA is TGCGCCAGCAGGGTACAGGGGGACACTGAAGCTTTCTTT. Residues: CASRVQGDTEAFF.

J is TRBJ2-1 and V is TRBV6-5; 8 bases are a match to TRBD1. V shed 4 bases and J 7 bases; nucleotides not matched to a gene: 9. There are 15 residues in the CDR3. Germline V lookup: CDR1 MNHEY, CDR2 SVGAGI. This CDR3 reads CASSLTRGPMNEQFF. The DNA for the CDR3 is TGTGCCAGCAGTTTAACCAGGGGGCCCATGAATGAGCAGTTCTTC.

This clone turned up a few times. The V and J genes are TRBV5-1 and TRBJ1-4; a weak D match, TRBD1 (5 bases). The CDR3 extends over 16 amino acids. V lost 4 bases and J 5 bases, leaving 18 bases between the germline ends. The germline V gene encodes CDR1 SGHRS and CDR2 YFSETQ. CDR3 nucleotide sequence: TGCGCCAGCAGCGTGGGGAGGGACGGAAGAAATGAAAAACTGTTTTTT. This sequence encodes CASSVGRDGRNEKLFF.

In DNA, the CDR3 is TGTGCCAGCAGTTACAATGGCCGGTCCTACGAGCAGTACTTC. This gives the protein CASSYNGRSYEQYF. The chain links TRBV6-5 to TRBJ2-7; D gene ambiguous. The CDR3 contains 14 residues. The V end lost 2 bases, the J end lost 1 base, and 9 bases lay between the germline ends. Germline CDR1 MNHEY, CDR2 SVGAGI.

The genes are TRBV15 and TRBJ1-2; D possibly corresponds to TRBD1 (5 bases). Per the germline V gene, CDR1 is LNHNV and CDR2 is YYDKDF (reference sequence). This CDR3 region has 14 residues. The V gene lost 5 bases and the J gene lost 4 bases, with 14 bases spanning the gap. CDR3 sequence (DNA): TGTGCCACCAGCGCGGGGGTATCAGGCTATGGCTACACCTTC. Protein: CATSAGVSGYGYTF.

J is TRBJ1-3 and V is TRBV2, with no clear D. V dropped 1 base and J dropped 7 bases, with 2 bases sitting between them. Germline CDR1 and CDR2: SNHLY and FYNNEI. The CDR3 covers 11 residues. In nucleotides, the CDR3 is TGTGCCAGCAGTGAAGGTAACACCATATATTTT. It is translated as CASSEGNTIYF. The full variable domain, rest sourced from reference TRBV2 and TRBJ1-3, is EPEVTQTPSHQVTQMGQEVILRCVPISNHLYFYWYRQILGQKVEFLVSFYNNEISEKSEIFDDQFSVERPDGSNFTLKIRSTKLEDSAMYFCASSEGNTIYFGEGSWLTVV.

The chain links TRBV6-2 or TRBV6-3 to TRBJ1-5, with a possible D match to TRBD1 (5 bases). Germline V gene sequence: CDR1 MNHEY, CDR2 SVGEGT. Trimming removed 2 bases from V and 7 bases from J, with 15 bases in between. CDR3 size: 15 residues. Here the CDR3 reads CASSYGQGVAQPQHF. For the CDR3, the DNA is TGTGCCAGCAGTTACGGGCAGGGTGTAGCCCAGCCCCAGCATTTT.

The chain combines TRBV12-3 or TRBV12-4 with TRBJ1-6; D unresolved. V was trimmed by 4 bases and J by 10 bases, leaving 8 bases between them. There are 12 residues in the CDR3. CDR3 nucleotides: TGTGCCAGCAGTTCCAGCAAATCACCCCTCCACTTT. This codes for CASSSSKSPLHF.

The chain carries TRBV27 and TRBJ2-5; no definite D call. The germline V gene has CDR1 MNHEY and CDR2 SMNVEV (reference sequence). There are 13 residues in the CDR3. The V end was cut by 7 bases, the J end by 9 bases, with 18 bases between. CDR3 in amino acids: CASTDDRSGPQYF. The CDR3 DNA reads TGTGCCAGCACAGATGACCGGTCGGGTCCCCAGTACTTC.

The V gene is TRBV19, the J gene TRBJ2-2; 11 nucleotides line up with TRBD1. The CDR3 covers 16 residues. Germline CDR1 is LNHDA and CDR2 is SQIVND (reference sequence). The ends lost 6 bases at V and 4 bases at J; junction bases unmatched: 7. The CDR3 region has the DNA TGTGCCAGTAGCCTATGGACAGGGGGCAGCACCGGGGAGCTGTTTTTT. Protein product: CASSLWTGGSTGELFF.

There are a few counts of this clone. DNA of the CDR3: TGTGCCAGCAGCTTAGGTAACTTCCAGGACACTGAAGCTTTCTTT. This sequence encodes CASSLGNFQDTEAFF. The chain uses TRBV11-3 and TRBJ1-1, with unresolved D. CDR3 length: 15 residues. Germline V gene lookup returns CDR1 SGHNT and CDR2 YENEEA. The V end was cut by 1 base, the J end by 3 bases, with 12 bases between.

Here the CDR3 reads CASSGAGTGDVYGYTF. The DNA for the CDR3 is TGTGCCAGCAGTGGAGCCGGGACAGGGGATGTGTATGGCTACACCTTC. The rearrangement uses TRBV27 and TRBJ1-2, with 10 bases that match TRBD1. Germline-derived CDR1 and CDR2 are MNHEY and SMNVEV (reference sequence). The J segment lost 5 bases and the V segment lost 5 bases, leaving 11 bases of the junction unmatched. This CDR3 region has 16 residues.

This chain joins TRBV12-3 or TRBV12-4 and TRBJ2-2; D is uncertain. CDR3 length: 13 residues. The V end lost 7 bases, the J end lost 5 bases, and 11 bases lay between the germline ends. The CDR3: CASTPQATGELFF. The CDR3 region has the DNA TGTGCCAGCACACCCCAAGCGACCGGGGAGCTGTTTTTT.

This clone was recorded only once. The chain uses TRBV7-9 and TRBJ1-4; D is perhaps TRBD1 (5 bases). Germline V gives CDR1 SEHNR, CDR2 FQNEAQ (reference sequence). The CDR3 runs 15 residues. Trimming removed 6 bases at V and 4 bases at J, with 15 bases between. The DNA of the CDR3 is TGTGCCAGCAGTCCTGACAGAACCATTAATGAAAAACTGTTTTTT. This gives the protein CASSPDRTINEKLFF.

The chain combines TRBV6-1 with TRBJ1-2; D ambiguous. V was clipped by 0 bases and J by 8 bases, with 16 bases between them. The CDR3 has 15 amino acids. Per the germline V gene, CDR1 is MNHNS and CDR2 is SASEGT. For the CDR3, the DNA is TGTGCCAGCAGTGAAGCTCGGAGGGAGGGTAGGGGCTACACCTTC. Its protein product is CASSEARREGRGYTF.

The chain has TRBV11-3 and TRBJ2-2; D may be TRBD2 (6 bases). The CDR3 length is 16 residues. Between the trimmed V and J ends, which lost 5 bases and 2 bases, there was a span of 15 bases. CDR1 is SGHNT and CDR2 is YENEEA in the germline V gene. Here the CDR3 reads CASSVGGAGNTGELFF. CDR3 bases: TGTGCCAGCAGCGTAGGAGGCGCGGGAAACACCGGGGAGCTGTTTTTT.

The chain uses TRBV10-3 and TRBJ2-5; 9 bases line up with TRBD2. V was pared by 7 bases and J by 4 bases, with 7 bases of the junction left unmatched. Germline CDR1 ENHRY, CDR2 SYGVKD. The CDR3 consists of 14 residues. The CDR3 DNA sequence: TGTGCCATCACGCCCGGCGGGGGGGCAGAGACCCAGTACTTC. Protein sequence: CAITPGGGAETQYF.

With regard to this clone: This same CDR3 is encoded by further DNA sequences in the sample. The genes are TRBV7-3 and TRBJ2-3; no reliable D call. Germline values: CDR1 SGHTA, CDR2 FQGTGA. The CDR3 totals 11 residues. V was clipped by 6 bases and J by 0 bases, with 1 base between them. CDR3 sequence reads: CASSSTDTQYF. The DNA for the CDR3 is TGTGCCAGCAGTAGCACAGATACGCAGTATTTT.

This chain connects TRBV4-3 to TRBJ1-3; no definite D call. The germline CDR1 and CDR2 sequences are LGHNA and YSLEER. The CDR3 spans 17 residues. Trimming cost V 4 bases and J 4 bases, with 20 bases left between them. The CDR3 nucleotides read TGCGCCAGCAGCCTTGACATTAAGACATTTCGAGGAAACACCATATATTTT. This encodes CASSLDIKTFRGNTIYF.

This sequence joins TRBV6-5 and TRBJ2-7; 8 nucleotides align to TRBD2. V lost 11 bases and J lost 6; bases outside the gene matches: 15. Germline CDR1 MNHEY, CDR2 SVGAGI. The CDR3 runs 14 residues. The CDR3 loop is CASGREGLPGEQYF. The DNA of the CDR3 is TGTGCCTCAGGCCGGGAGGGCTTGCCCGGCGAGCAGTACTTC.

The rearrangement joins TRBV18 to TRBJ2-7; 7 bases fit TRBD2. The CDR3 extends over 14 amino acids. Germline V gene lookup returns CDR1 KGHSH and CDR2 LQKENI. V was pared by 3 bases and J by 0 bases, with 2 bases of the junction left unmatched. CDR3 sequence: CASSPGGDSYEQYF. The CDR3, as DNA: TGTGCCAGCTCACCGGGGGGGGACTCCTACGAGCAGTACTTC.

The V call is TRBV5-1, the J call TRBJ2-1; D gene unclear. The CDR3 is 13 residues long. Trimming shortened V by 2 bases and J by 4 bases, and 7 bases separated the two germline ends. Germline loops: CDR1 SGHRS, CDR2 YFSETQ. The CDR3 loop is CASSLRPYNEQFF. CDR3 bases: TGCGCCAGCAGCTTACGGCCTTACAATGAGCAGTTCTTC.

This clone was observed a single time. CDR3 in amino acids: CASSLQSFPRKTQYF. The CDR3 bases are TGTGCCAGCAGTTTACAGAGCTTCCCAAGAAAGACCCAGTACTTC. The V gene is TRBV28, the J gene TRBJ2-5; no firm D call. Trimming stripped 2 bases from V and 6 bases from J, with 16 bases between. The CDR3 covers 15 residues. The germline gives CDR1 MDHEN, CDR2 SYDVKM.

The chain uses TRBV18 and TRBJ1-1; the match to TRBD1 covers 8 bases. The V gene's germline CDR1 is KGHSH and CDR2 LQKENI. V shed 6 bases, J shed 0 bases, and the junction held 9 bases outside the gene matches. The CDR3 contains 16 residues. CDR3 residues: CASSPGGWSVNTEAFF. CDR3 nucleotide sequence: TGTGCCAGCTCGCCAGGGGGCTGGTCTGTGAACACTGAAGCTTTCTTT.

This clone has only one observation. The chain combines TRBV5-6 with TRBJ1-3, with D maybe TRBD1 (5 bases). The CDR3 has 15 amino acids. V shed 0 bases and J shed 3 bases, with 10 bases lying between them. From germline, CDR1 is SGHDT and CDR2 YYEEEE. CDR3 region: CASSLGREVGNTIYF. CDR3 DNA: TGTGCCAGCAGCTTGGGCAGGGAGGTTGGAAACACCATATATTTT.

As DNA, the CDR3 is TGTGCCAGTAGTATAAGGGCCGGGACATTCGGGTGGACCACTGAAGCTTTCTTT. Amino acids: CASSIRAGTFGWTTEAFF. The rearrangement links TRBV19 to TRBJ1-1, with a possible D match to TRBD1 (6 bases). This CDR3 has 18 amino acids. Germline CDR1 reads LNHDA; CDR2 reads SQIVND (reference sequence). The ends were cut back, 2 bases at V and 4 bases at J, with 23 bases in the middle.